This TCR beta chain was captured in a study of TIL therapy for anti-PD-1-resistant metastatic lung cancer. General study findings and limits: This highly selected cohort may not generalize to typical lung cancer patients. Many TIL product clones were absent from baseline tumor, suggesting clonal contraction.

As regards this clone: The antigen is unknown.

Time point specified: pre-treatment sample, taken before nivolumab and TIL therapy. Tumor tissue came from excised metastases, mostly pleural nodules or supraclavicular lymph nodes. Tumors were harvested before any PD-1/PD-L1 blockade. Patients were adults with stage 4 NSCLC. Germline CDR1 reads SNHLY; CDR2 reads FYNNEI. V was pared by 7 bases and J by 2 bases, with 9 bases between. CDR3 length equals 12 residues. The immunoSEQ assay was v3. TCRdb's table, derived via immunoSEQ multiplex PCR, lists solely in-frame clones and lacks some. The data contain 5,900 or so clones, roughly 67% of them singletons.

This material consisted of tumor tissue, taken at baseline. The V call is TRBV2, the J call TRBJ2-7; D is possibly TRBD1 (6 bases). This sequence was found in a person aged 25 to 80 with non-small cell lung cancer. The CDR3 region has the DNA TGTGCCAGCATGGACAGAACCTACGAGCAGTACTTC. Translating it yields CASMDRTYEQYF.